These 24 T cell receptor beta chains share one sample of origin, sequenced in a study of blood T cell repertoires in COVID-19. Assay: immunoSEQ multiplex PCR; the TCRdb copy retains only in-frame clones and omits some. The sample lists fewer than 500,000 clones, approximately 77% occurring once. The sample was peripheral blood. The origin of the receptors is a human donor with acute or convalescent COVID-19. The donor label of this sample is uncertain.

The CDR3 loop is CASSQDSGQAFQPQHF. The DNA of the CDR3 is TGTGCCAGCAGCCAAGATTCTGGACAGGCTTTCCAGCCCCAGCATTTT. V is TRBV4-2 and J is TRBJ1-5; 7 positions match TRBD1. CDR1 is LGHNA and CDR2 is YNFKEQ in the germline V gene. V shed 0 bases and J 7 bases; nucleotides not matched to a gene: 9. CDR3 length equals 16 residues.

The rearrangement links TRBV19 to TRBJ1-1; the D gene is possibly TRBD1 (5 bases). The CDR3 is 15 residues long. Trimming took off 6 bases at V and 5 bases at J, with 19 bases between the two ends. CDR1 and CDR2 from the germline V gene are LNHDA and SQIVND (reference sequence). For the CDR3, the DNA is TGTGCCAGTAGCGCCCAGGCGGGGGTTGGAACTGAAGCTTTCTTT. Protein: CASSAQAGVGTEAFF.

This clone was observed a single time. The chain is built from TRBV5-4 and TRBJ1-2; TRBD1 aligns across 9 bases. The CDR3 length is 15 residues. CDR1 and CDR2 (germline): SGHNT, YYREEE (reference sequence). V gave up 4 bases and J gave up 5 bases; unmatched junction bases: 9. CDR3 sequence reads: CASSSRDRDVYGYTF. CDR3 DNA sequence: TGTGCCAGCAGCAGCCGGGACAGGGATGTTTATGGCTACACCTTC.

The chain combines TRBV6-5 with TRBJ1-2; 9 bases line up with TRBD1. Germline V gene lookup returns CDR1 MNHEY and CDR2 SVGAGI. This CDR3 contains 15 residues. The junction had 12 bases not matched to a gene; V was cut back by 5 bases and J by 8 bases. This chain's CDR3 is CASSQTGTGQQGYTF. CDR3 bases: TGTGCCAGCAGTCAAACCGGGACAGGGCAACAGGGCTACACCTTC.

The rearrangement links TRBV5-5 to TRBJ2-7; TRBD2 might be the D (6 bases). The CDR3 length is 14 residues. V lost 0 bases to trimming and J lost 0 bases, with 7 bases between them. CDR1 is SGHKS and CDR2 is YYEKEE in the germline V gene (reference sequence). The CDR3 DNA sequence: TGTGCCAGCAGCTTGGCCGGGGGCTCCTACGAGCAGTACTTC. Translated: CASSLAGGSYEQYF.

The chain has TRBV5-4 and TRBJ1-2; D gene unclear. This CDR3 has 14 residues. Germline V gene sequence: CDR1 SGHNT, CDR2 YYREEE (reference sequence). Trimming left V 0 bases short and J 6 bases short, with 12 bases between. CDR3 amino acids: CASSLGHLGDGYTF. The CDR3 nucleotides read TGTGCCAGCAGCTTGGGACACCTGGGCGATGGCTACACCTTC.

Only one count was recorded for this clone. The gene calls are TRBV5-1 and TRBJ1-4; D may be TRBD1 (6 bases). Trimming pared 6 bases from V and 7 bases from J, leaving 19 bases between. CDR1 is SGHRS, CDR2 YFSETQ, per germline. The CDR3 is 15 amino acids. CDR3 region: CASKTQTGIAEKLFF. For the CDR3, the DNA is TGCGCCAGCAAAACGCAAACAGGGATAGCTGAAAAACTGTTTTTT.

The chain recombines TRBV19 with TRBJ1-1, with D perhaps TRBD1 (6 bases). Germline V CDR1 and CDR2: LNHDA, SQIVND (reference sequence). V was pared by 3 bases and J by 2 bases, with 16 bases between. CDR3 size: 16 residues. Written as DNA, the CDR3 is TGTGCCAGTAGTATCAGATCTGGACAGCTTAACACTGAAGCTTTCTTT. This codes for CASSIRSGQLNTEAFF.

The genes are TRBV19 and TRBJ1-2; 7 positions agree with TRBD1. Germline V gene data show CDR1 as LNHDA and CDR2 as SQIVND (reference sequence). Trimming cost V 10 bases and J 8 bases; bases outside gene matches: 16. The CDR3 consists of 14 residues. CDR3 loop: CATTGDLRVGGYTF. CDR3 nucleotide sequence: TGTGCCACTACAGGGGACCTTCGAGTCGGGGGCTACACCTTC.

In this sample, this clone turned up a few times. CDR3 region: CASSLQRGGRETQYF. CDR3 nucleotides: TGTGCCAGCAGCTTACAGCGGGGGGGCCGTGAGACCCAGTACTTC. The rearrangement joins TRBV7-8 to TRBJ2-5; 10 bases align to TRBD2. Looked up from germline, CDR1 is SGHVS and CDR2 is FQNEAQ. Trimming took 2 bases from V and 5 from J; bases not matched to a gene: 5. The length of the CDR3 is 15 residues. The complete variable domain, with remaining parts taken from reference TRBV7-8 and TRBJ2-5, reads GAGVSQSPRYKVAKRGQDVALRCDPISGHVSLFWYQQALGQGPEFLTYFQNEAQLDKSGLPSDRFFAERPEGSVSTLKIQRTQQEDSAVYLCASSLQRGGRETQYFGPGTRLLVL.

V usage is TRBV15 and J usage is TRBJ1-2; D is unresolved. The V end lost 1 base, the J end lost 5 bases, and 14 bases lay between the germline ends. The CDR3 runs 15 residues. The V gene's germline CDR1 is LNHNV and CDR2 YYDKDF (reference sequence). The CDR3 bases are TGTGCCACCAGCAGAGGCGAGGGAGCTTTATATGGCTACACCTTC. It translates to CATSRGEGALYGYTF.

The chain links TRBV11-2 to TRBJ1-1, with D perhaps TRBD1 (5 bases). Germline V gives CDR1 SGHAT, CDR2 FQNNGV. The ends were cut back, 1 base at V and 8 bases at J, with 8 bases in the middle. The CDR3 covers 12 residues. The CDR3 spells CASSLVGGEAFF. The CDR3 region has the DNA TGTGCCAGCAGCTTAGTGGGGGGGGAAGCTTTCTTT.

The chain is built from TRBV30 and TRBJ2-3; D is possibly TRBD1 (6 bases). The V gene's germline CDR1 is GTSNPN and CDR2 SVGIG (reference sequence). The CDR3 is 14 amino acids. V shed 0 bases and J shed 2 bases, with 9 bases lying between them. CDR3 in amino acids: CAWSVGGNTDTQYF. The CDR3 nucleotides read TGTGCCTGGAGTGTAGGGGGTAACACAGATACGCAGTATTTT. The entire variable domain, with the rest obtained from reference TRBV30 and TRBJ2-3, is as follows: SQTIHQWPATLVQPVGSPLSLECTVEGTSNPNLYWYRQAAGRGLQLLFYSVGIGQISSEVPQNLSASRPQDRQFILSSKKLLLSDSGFYLCAWSVGGNTDTQYFGPGTRLTVL.

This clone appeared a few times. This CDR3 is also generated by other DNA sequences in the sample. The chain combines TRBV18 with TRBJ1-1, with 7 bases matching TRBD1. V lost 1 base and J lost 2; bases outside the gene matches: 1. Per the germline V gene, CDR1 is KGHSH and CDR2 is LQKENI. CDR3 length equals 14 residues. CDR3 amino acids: CASSPQGANTEAFF. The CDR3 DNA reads TGTGCCAGCTCACCACAGGGGGCAAACACTGAAGCTTTCTTT.

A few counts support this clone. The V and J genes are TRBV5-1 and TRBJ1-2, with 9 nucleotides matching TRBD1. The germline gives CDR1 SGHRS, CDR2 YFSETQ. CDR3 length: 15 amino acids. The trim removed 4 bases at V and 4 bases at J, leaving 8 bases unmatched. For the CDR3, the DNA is TGCGCCAGCAGCCCGGACAGGGGCGACCTCTATGGCTACACCTTC. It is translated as CASSPDRGDLYGYTF.

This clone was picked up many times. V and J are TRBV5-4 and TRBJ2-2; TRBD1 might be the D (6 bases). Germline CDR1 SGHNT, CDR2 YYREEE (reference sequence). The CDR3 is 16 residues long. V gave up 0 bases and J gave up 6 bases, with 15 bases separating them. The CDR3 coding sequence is TGTGCCAGCAGCTTGGTCCCAGCGTGGGGGCCCGGGGAGCTGTTTTTT. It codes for CASSLVPAWGPGELFF.

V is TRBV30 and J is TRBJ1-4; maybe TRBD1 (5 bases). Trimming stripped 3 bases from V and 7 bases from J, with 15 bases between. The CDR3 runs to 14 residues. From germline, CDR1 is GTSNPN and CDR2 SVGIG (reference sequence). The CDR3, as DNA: TGTGCCTGGAGAAGTCCCGGGACTCGTGAAAAACTGTTTTTT. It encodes CAWRSPGTREKLFF.

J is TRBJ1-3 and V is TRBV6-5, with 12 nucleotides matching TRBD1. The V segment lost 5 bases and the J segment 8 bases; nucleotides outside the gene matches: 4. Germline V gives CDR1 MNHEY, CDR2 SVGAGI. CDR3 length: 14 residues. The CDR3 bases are TGTGCCAGCAGTCGGGACAGGGGGCAAGACACCATATATTTT. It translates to CASSRDRGQDTIYF.

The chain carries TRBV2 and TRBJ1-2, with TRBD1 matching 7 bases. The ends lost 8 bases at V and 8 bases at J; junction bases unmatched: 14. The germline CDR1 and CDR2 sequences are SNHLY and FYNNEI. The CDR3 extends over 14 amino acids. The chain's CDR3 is CASSRDRGDGGYTF. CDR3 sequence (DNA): TGTGCCAGCTCCAGGGACAGAGGGGACGGAGGCTACACCTTC. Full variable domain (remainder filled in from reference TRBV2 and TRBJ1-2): EPEVTQTPSHQVTQMGQEVILRCVPISNHLYFYWYRQILGQKVEFLVSFYNNEISEKSEIFDDQFSVERPDGSNFTLKIRSTKLEDSAMYFCASSRDRGDGGYTFGSGTRLTVV.

The CDR3 bases are TGCAGCGCTGAGGATAGAGGCAGCCCCACAGATACGCAGTATTTT. Translated, it gives CSAEDRGSPTDTQYF. J is TRBJ2-3 and V is TRBV29-1; D not resolved. The CDR3 length is 15 residues. V was cut by 7 bases and J by 2 bases, with 19 bases left in between. Germline CDR1 and CDR2: SQVTM and ANQGSEA.

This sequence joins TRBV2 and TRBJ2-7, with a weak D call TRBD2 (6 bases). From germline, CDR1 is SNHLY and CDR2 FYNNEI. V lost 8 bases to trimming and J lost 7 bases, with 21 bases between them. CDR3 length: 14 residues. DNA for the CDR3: TGTGCCAGCGCCCTCCAGGAGGGACTCGGAGAGCAGTACTTC. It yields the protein CASALQEGLGEQYF. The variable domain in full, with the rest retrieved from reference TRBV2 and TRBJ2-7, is EPEVTQTPSHQVTQMGQEVILRCVPISNHLYFYWYRQILGQKVEFLVSFYNNEISEKSEIFDDQFSVERPDGSNFTLKIRSTKLEDSAMYFCASALQEGLGEQYFGPGTRLTVT.

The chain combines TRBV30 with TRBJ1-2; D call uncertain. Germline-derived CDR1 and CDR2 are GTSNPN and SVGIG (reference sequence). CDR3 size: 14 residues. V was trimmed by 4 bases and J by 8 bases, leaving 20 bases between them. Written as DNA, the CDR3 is TGTGCCTGGAACGACGGAGGAATGCTCCGGGGCTACACCTTC. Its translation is CAWNDGGMLRGYTF.

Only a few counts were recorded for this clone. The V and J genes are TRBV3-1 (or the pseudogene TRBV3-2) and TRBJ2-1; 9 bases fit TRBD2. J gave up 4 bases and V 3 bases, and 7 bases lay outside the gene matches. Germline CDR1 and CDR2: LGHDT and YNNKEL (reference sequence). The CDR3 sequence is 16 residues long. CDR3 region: CASSQIAGAGYNEQFF. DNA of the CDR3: TGTGCCAGCAGCCAGATAGCGGGGGCCGGATACAATGAGCAGTTCTTC.

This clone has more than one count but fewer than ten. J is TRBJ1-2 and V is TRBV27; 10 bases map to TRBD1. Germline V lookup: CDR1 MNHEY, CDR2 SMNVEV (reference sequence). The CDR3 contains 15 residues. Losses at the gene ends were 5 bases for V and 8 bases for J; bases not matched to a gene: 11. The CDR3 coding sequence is TGTGCCAGCAGTACGTGGACAGGGGGATTGGGCGGCTACACCTTC. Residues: CASSTWTGGLGGYTF.